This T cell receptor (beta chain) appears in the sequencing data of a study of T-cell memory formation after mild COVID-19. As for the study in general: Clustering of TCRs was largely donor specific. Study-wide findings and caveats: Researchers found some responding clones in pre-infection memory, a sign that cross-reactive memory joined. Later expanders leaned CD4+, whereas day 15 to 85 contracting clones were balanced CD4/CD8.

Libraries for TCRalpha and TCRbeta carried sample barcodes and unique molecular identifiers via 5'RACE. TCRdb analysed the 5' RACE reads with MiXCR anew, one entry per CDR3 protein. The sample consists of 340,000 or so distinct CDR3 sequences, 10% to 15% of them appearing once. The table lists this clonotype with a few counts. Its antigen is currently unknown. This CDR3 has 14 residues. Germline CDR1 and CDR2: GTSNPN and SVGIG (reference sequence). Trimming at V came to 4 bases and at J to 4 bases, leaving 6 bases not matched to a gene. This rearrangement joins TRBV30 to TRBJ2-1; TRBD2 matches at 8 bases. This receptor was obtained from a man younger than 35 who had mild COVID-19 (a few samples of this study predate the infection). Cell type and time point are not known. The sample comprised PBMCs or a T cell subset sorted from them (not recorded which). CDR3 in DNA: TGTGCCTGGACAATCGGGACTAGTTACAATGAGCAGTTCTTC. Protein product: CAWTIGTSYNEQFF.